The clone carrying this T cell receptor (beta chain) showed up many times. RNA transcripts yielded amplified TCR beta CDR3 regions. HTBI primers were used for first-round RT-PCR of the TCR CDR3. TCRdb recomputed calls from the multiplex PCR reads with MiXCR, one row per CDR3 protein. The sample holds about 640,000 distinct CDR3 sequences; about 14% are singletons and the top ten take 9.5% to 15%. Germline loops: CDR1 SNHLY, CDR2 FYNNEI. V lost 8 bases, J lost 0 bases, and 6 bases stayed unmatched. There are 14 residues in the CDR3. The sample belongs to a study of T cells in Graves' hyperthyroidism and ophthalmopathy.

V is TRBV2 and J is TRBJ2-5; the match to TRBD2 covers 7 bases. This receptor was obtained from a woman aged 45-60 years with Graves' ophthalmopathy. The specimen was blood. DNA of the CDR3: TGTGCCAGCCTGGGACTAAATTACCAAGAGACCCAGTACTTC. This translates into CASLGLNYQETQYF.